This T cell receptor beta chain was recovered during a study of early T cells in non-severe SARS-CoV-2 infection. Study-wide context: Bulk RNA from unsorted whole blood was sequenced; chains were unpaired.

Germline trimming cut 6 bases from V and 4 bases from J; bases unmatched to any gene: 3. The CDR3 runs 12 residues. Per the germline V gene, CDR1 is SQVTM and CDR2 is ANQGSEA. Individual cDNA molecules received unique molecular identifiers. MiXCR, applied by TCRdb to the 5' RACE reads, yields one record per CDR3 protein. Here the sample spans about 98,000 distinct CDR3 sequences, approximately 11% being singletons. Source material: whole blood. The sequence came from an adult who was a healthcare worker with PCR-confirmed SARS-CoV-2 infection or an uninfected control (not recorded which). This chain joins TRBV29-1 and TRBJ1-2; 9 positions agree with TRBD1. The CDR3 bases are TGCAGCGTGGGGGACAGGGCCTATGGCTACACCTTC. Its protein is CSVGDRAYGYTF.